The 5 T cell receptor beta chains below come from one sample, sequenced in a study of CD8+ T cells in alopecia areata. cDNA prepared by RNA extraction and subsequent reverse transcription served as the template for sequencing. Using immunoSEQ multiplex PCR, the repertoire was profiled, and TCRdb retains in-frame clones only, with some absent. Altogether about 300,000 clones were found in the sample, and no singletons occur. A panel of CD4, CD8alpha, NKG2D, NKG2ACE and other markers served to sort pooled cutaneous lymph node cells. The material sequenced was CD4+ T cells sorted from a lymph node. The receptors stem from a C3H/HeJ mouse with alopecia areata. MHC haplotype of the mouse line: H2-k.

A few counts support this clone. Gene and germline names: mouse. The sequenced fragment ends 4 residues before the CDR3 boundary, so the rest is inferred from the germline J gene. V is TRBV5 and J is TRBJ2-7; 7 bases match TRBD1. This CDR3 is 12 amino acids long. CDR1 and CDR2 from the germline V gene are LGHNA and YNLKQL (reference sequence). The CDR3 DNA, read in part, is TGTGCCAGCAGCCGGGACAGATAT. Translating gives CASSRDRY. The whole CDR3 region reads CASSRDRYEQYF.

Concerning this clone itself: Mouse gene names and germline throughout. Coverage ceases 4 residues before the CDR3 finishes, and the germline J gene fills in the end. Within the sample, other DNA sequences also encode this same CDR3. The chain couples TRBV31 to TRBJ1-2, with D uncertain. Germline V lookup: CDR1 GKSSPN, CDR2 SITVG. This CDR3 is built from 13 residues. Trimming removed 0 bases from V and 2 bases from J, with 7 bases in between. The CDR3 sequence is CAWSLLGNSDYTF. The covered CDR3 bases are TGTGCCTGGAGTCTGCTGGGGAACTCC.

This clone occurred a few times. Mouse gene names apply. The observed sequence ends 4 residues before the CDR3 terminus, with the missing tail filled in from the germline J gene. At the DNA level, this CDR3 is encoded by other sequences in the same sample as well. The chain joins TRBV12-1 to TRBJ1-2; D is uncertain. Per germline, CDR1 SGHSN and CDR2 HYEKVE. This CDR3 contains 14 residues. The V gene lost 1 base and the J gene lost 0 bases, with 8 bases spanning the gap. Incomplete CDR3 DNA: TGTGCCAGCTCTCTGGCAGGAGCAAACTCC. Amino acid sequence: CASSLAGANS. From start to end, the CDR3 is CASSLAGANSDYTF.

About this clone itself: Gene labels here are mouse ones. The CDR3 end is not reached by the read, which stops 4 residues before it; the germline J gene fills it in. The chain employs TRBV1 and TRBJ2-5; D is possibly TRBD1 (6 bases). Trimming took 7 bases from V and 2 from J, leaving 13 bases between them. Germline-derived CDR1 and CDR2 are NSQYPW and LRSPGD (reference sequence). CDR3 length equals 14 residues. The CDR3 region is CTCTARGIQDTQYF. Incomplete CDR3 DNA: TGCACCTGCACAGCAAGGGGGATCCAAGAC. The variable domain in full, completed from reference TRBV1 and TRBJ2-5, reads VTLLEQNPRWRLVPRGQAVNLRCILKNSQYPWMSWYQQDLQKQLQWLFTLRSPGDKEVKSLPGADYLATRVTDTELRLQVANMSQGRTLYCTCTARGIQDTQYFGPGTRLLVL.

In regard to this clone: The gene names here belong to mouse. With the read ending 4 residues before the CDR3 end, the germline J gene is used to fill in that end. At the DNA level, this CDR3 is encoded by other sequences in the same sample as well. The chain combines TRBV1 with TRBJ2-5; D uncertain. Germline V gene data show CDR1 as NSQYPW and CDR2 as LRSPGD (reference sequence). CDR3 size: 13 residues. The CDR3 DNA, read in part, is TGCACCTGCAGTGCAGACAGAGGGGAC. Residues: CTCSADRGD. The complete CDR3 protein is CTCSADRGDTQYF.